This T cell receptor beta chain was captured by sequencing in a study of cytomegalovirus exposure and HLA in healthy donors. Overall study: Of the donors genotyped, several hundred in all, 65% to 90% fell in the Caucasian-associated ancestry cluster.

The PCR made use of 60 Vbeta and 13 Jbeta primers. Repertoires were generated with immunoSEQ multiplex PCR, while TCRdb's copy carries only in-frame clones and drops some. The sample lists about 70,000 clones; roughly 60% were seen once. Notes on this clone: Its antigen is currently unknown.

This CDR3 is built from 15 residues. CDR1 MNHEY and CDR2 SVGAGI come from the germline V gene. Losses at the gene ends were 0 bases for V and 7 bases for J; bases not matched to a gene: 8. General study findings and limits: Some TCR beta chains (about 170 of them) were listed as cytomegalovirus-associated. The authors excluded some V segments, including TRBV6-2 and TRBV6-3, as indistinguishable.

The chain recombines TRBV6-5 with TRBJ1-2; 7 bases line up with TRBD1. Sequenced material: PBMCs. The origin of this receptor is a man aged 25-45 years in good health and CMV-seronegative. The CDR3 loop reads CASSYSARGVGGYTF. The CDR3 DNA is TGTGCCAGCAGTTACTCGGCCAGGGGGGTGGGTGGCTACACCTTC.